This T cell receptor (beta chain) is from a study of CD8 T cells in ankylosing spondylitis. Study results and limitations: Within peripheral blood, clones linked to disease were CD8+ and relatively rare. In ankylosing spondylitis patients, matched synovial fluid reportedly showed significant enrichment of disease-linked clones. Some motif variants had been reported before (in reactive arthritis synovial fluid and blood). Apparently characteristic of ankylosing spondylitis blood was a TCR beta motif (eight highly homologous variants).

V dropped 7 bases and J dropped 9; count of bases not matched to a gene: 12. The CDR3 spans 14 residues. TCRdb called the 5' RACE reads again in MiXCR, with one record for every CDR3 protein. The table lists 700,000 to 850,000 distinct CDR3 sequences, approximately 12% of them singletons. This clonotype was picked up many times. No antigen is known for it. The chain links TRBV12-3 or TRBV12-4 to TRBJ2-1; 7 bases map to TRBD2. The sequence came from a male donor with ankylosing spondylitis. The sample comprised blood, either unsorted or a sorted T cell fraction (not recorded which). Here the CDR3 reads CASTNGLVSGEQFF. The CDR3 nucleotides read TGTGCCAGCACAAATGGACTAGTTAGCGGTGAGCAGTTCTTC.